The source of this TCR beta chain is a study of cytomegalovirus exposure and HLA in healthy donors. J lost 3 bases, V lost 0 bases, and 1 base had no gene match. This CDR3 contains 15 residues. CDR1 is SGDLS and CDR2 is YYNGEE in the germline V gene. Study findings and constraints: Sequences of the TCR beta chain were said to predict the HLA-A and HLA-B alleles of most subjects accurately.

A remark on this clone: Its matching antigen is unknown. The sample contains more than one DNA sequence encoding this CDR3.

With 60 Vbeta and 13 Jbeta primers, the PCR was carried out. Measured with immunoSEQ multiplex PCR; TCRdb has only the in-frame clones, and not every one. The data show about 120,000 clones, around four fifths seen once. V usage is TRBV9 and J usage is TRBJ2-1; 9 bases agree with TRBD2. The sequenced sample consisted of PBMCs. The TCR sequence derives from a man younger than 35 in good health and CMV-seropositive. As DNA, the CDR3 is TGTGCCAGCAGCGTAGAAGCGGGGGGCTACAATGAGCAGTTCTTC. Translation: CASSVEAGGYNEQFF.